This T cell receptor beta chain originates from a study of shared clonotypes between healthy human individuals. Between the trimmed V and J ends, which lost 0 bases and 4 bases, there was a span of 8 bases. Germline values: CDR1 MNHEY, CDR2 SVGAGI. The CDR3 loop spans 14 amino acids. Some clones are missing from TCRdb's copy, which holds only in-frame ones; the method was immunoSEQ multiplex PCR. The data hold under 2.5 million clones, with approximately 90% observed a single time. The chain combines TRBV6-5 with TRBJ2-3; D remains unclear. What was sequenced was naive CD4+ T cells from PBMCs. Subset of the sample: CD45RA+ positively selected. This clonotype originated in a man between 18 and 35 years old in good health. Some clones in this sample may be carry-over from other donors' samples. In DNA, the CDR3 is TGTGCCAGCAGTTACTCGGGCAGCCCAGATACGCAGTATTTT. The encoded protein is CASSYSGSPDTQYF.